A selection of T cell receptor beta chains follows, all from one sample in a study of CD8 T cells in Susac syndrome. TCRdb re-called the immunoSEQ multiplex PCR reads with MiXCR, one entry per CDR3 protein. This sample carries about 440,000 distinct CDR3 sequences, approximately 89% of them seen once, and the ten largest clones take about 0.12%. Sequencing used CD8+ T cells from PBMCs. These receptors were collected from a human donor with multiple sclerosis. Each CDR3 is given with its conserved first and last residue. A D gene is named only where the DNA matches it firmly. Expanded clones get a size class; other rows say once, few or many, or leave the size out.

>TRBV19|-|TRBJ1-5|TRBD1
CASSIGAGGERDQPQHF
TGTGCCAGTAGTATAGGCGCAGGGGGCGAGAGGGATCAGCCCCAGCATTTT
>TRBV7-9|-|TRBJ2-2|-
CASSQTTAGTGELFF
TGTGCCAGCAGCCAAACCACGGCGGGAACCGGGGAGCTGTTTTTT
>TRBV27|-|TRBJ1-1|TRBD1
CASSPTGEWTEAFF
TGTGCCAGCAGTCCAACAGGGGAGTGGACTGAAGCTTTCTTT
>TRBV12-3/TRBV12-4|-|TRBJ2-1|-
CASSFLGLEQFF
TGTGCCAGCAGTTTTTTGGGGCTTGAGCAGTTCTTC
>TRBV27|-|TRBJ2-7|-
CASGTPSSYEQYF
TGTGCCAGCGGGACTCCAAGCTCCTACGAGCAGTACTTC
>TRBV28|-|TRBJ1-1|-
CASSLSLGGLPEAFF
TGTGCCAGCAGTTTATCATTAGGGGGTTTGCCTGAAGCTTTCTTT
>TRBV7-8|-|TRBJ1-2|-
CASSRQDYGYTF
TGTGCCAGCAGCAGACAGGACTATGGCTACACCTTC
>TRBV7-8|-|TRBJ1-3|-
CASSLVGEFSGNTIYF
TGTGCCAGCAGCTTAGTGGGGGAGTTCTCTGGAAACACCATATATTTT
>TRBV21-1|few|TRBJ1-2|-
CASSKEPGEDYGYTF
TGTGCCAGCAGCAAGGAGCCCGGGGAGGACTATGGCTACACCTTC
>TRBV27|-|TRBJ1-2|TRBD1
CASSLSQTGAAWYGYTF
TGTGCCAGCAGTTTATCCCAGACAGGGGCCGCTTGGTATGGCTACACCTTC
>TRBV5-4|-|TRBJ1-2|TRBD1
CASNIRGDGYTF
TGTGCCAGCAATATCAGGGGGGATGGCTACACCTTC
>TRBV27|-|TRBJ2-1|-
CASREYRNEQFF
TGTGCCAGCCGGGAGTATAGGAATGAGCAGTTCTTC
>TRBV6-1|once|TRBJ1-2|-
CASIMFSGANYGYTF
TGTGCCAGCATCATGTTTTCGGGGGCGAACTATGGCTACACCTTC
>TRBV25-1|once|TRBJ1-3|-
CASSVSGSGNTIYF
TGTGCCAGCAGTGTCTCGGGGTCTGGAAACACCATATATTTT
>TRBV2|-|TRBJ2-2|-
CAIRLVPGELFF
TGTGCCATCCGTTTAGTGCCCGGGGAGCTGTTTTTT
>TRBV3-1|-|TRBJ2-3|TRBD2
CASSHGTGGGTDTQYF
TGTGCCAGCAGCCACGGGACTGGCGGGGGGACAGATACGCAGTATTTT
>TRBV27|-|TRBJ1-1|-
CASTPGQGPARSEAFF
TGTGCCAGCACCCCCGGGCAGGGGCCGGCAAGGTCTGAAGCTTTCTTT
>TRBV5-6|-|TRBJ1-1|TRBD1
CASSLPHRGPNTEAFF
TGTGCCAGCAGCTTGCCCCACAGGGGACCGAACACTGAAGCTTTCTTT
>TRBV30|-|TRBJ2-2|-
CASGRPNTGELFF
TGTGCTTCGGGACGGCCGAACACCGGGGAGCTGTTTTTT
>TRBV30|once|TRBJ1-1|-
CAWSVSEITMTEAFF
TGTGCCTGGAGTGTATCTGAGATTACGATGACTGAAGCTTTCTTT
>TRBV4-1|-|TRBJ1-1|TRBD1
CAAGGERGLNTEAFF
TGCGCCGCGGGGGGCGAGAGGGGGCTGAACACTGAAGCTTTCTTT
>TRBV28|-|TRBJ1-1|-
CASSSREYTEAFF
TGTGCCAGCAGTTCCAGGGAATACACTGAAGCTTTCTTT
>TRBV27|-|TRBJ1-1|-
CASGEQGLNTEAFF
TGTGCCAGCGGCGAACAGGGACTGAACACTGAAGCTTTCTTT
>TRBV7-9|-|TRBJ1-6|-
CASSSGPSSYNSPLHF
TGTGCCAGCAGCTCGGGTCCCAGCTCCTATAATTCACCCCTCCACTTT
>TRBV6-5|-|TRBJ2-7|TRBD1
CASRTGGITYEQYF
TGTGCCAGCAGAACAGGGGGCATAACCTACGAGCAGTACTTC
>TRBV25-1|-|TRBJ1-2|-
CASSKTFYGYTF
TGTGCCAGCAGTAAAACTTTCTATGGCTACACCTTC
>TRBV7-8|-|TRBJ2-7|TRBD1
CASSTDRSPYEQYF
TGTGCCAGCAGCACGGACAGGAGTCCCTACGAGCAGTACTTC
>TRBV2|once|TRBJ1-6|TRBD1
CASTRTGDNSPLHF
TGTGCCAGCACAAGGACAGGAGATAATTCACCCCTCCACTTT
>TRBV30|few|TRBJ2-7|-
CASRPQDSYEQYF
TGTGCCTCGCGCCCACAGGATTCCTACGAGCAGTACTTC
>TRBV25-1|-|TRBJ2-7|TRBD1
CASSSGQGSYEQYF
TGTGCCAGCAGTAGCGGACAGGGTAGCTACGAGCAGTACTTC
>TRBV2|-|TRBJ1-2|-
CASSVPVWENNYGYTF
TGTGCCAGCAGTGTACCTGTATGGGAAAATAACTATGGCTACACCTTC
>TRBV5-6|once|TRBJ2-7|TRBD1
CASSFYRGRGEQYF
TGTGCCAGCAGCTTTTACAGGGGGCGAGGGGAGCAGTACTTC
>TRBV29-1|-|TRBJ2-1|TRBD2
CSVDGGRADEQFF
TGCAGCGTTGACGGCGGGAGGGCCGATGAGCAGTTCTTC
>TRBV29-1|-|TRBJ1-1|-
CSGRNTEAFF
TGCAGCGGGAGGAACACTGAAGCTTTCTTT
>TRBV4-1|-|TRBJ1-1|-
CASSLSRGETEAFF
TGCGCCAGCAGCCTTAGTCGGGGAGAGACTGAAGCTTTCTTT
>TRBV21-1|-|TRBJ1-6|-
CETAYNSPLHF
TGTGAGACAGCGTATAATTCACCCCTCCACTTT
>TRBV5-1|-|TRBJ2-7|TRBD1
CASSSSGTGNYEQYF
TGCGCCAGCAGCTCCTCCGGGACAGGGAACTACGAGCAGTACTTC
>TRBV5-1|-|TRBJ2-1|-
CASSSYPDSSSYNEQFF
TGCGCCAGCAGCTCCTACCCCGATTCCAGCTCCTACAATGAGCAGTTCTTC
>TRBV5-1|once|TRBJ1-1|TRBD1
CASSRQQGDGDRRTEAFF
TGCGCCAGCAGCCGTCAACAGGGGGATGGAGATCGGCGCACTGAAGCTTTCTTT
>TRBV25-1|-|TRBJ1-2|-
CASSEYFLNDGQGSYGYTF
TGTGCCAGCAGTGAATATTTCCTGAACGACGGGCAGGGGAGCTATGGCTACACCTTC
>TRBV4-1|-|TRBJ1-5|TRBD1
CASSRDSRNQPQHF
TGCGCCAGCAGCCGGGACAGTCGCAATCAGCCCCAGCATTTT
>TRBV9|-|TRBJ1-2|-
CASSQGHGYTF
TGTGCCAGCAGCCAGGGCCATGGCTACACCTTC
>TRBV25-1|once|TRBJ1-2|-
CASSEQALLDGYTF
TGTGCCAGCAGTGAACAGGCCCTACTGGATGGCTACACCTTC
>TRBV27|-|TRBJ2-5|-
CASSSDHLGKNQETQYF
TGTGCCAGCAGTTCCGACCATTTGGGCAAGAACCAAGAGACCCAGTACTTC
>TRBV7-9|once|TRBJ2-2|TRBD2
CASSHSGRPTGELFF
TGTGCCAGCAGCCATAGCGGGAGGCCCACCGGGGAGCTGTTTTTT
>TRBV27|-|TRBJ1-5|TRBD1
CASGTATNQPQHF
TGTGCCAGCGGGACAGCTACGAATCAGCCCCAGCATTTT
>TRBV29-1|once|TRBJ2-5|TRBD1
CSAGTGVETQYF
TGCAGCGCCGGGACAGGGGTAGAGACCCAGTACTTC
>TRBV20-1|-|TRBJ1-2|-
CSARVRENYGYTF
TGCAGTGCTAGAGTCCGGGAAAACTATGGCTACACCTTC
>TRBV27|-|TRBJ1-5|-
CASSLSGYQPQHF
TGTGCCAGCAGTTTATCTGGCTATCAGCCCCAGCATTTT
>TRBV7-8|-|TRBJ2-7|-
CASSYDAGATYEQYF
TGTGCCAGCAGCTACGACGCAGGGGCAACCTACGAGCAGTACTTC
>TRBV18|once|TRBJ1-1|-
CASSPKGWATEAFF
TGTGCCAGCTCCCCAAAAGGTTGGGCGACTGAAGCTTTCTTT
>TRBV2|-|TRBJ2-2|-
CASSDMREDTGELFF
TGTGCCAGCAGTGATATGAGGGAGGACACCGGGGAGCTGTTTTTT
>TRBV5-1|-|TRBJ1-2|-
CASSLRGVSDSLNANYGYTF
TGCGCCAGCAGCTTGCGTGGCGTTTCGGACAGTCTAAATGCCAACTATGGCTACACCTTC
>TRBV11-2|-|TRBJ2-7|-
CASSWWRSYEQYF
TGTGCCAGCAGCTGGTGGAGGTCCTACGAGCAGTACTTC
>TRBV5-1|once|TRBJ2-5|TRBD2
CASSSAGGFETQYF
TGCGCCAGCAGCTCCGCCGGGGGGTTTGAGACCCAGTACTTC